The 30 T cell receptor beta chains listed next were all sequenced from one sample in a study of OX40 agonist ivuxolimab in advanced cancers. Profiling relied on immunoSEQ multiplex PCR, and the TCRdb table lists in-frame clones only, not all of them. This sample carries just over 80,000 clones, 88% of them seen once, and the ten largest clones take 0.6% to 0.85%. This specimen was CD4+ or CD8+ T cells sorted from blood, taken in a trial of the OX40 agonist ivuxolimab. These receptors were taken from an adult with an advanced solid tumor such as melanoma, head and neck, liver or kidney cancer.

This clone appeared a single time. The rearrangement links TRBV19 to TRBJ2-2; D call uncertain. The CDR3 contains 12 residues. Germline V lookup: CDR1 LNHDA, CDR2 SQIVND (reference sequence). With 6 bases removed from V and 9 bases from J, the gap between germline ends came to 11 bases. CDR3: CASSRLPRELFF. The CDR3 coding sequence is TGTGCCAGTAGCCGACTCCCCCGGGAGCTGTTTTTT.

The rearrangement links TRBV6-1 to TRBJ2-2, with 7 positions matching TRBD2. The CDR3 is 15 residues long. J lost 7 bases, V lost 7 bases, and 12 bases had no gene match. Germline assignment: CDR1 MNHNS and CDR2 SASEGT. CDR3: CASTPRGGVGGELFF. The CDR3 coding sequence is TGTGCCAGCACCCCCCGGGGAGGGGTAGGCGGGGAGCTGTTTTTT.

This chain joins TRBV6-1 and TRBJ1-2; 7 bases align to TRBD1. The CDR3 contains 15 residues. The junction had 5 bases not matched to a gene; V was cut back by 1 base and J by 3 bases. From germline, CDR1 is MNHNS and CDR2 SASEGT. The CDR3 protein is CASSEGPGGDYGYTF. The CDR3 coding sequence is TGTGCCAGCAGTGAAGGACCAGGGGGGGACTATGGCTACACCTTC.

The V and J genes are TRBV7-8 and TRBJ2-5; either TRBD1 or TRBD2 may fit D (5 bases each). Germline V gene lookup returns CDR1 SGHVS and CDR2 FQNEAQ. V dropped 4 bases and J dropped 7 bases, with 25 bases sitting between them. There are 17 residues in the CDR3. The CDR3 spells CASSSGPNSLVGATQYF. CDR3 coding DNA: TGTGCCAGCAGCTCTGGACCCAACAGTCTCGTCGGGGCGACCCAGTACTTC.

This chain uses TRBV4-2 with TRBJ1-3, with 8 positions matching TRBD1. CDR1 is LGHNA, CDR2 YNFKEQ, per germline. The CDR3 sequence is 15 residues long. With V trimmed by 3 bases and J by 4 bases, 5 bases remained unmatched. CDR3 DNA: TGTGCCAGCAGCCACAGGGGGCTACGAGGAAACACCATATATTTT. It is translated as CASSHRGLRGNTIYF.

CDR3 sequence (DNA): TGTGCCATCAGGGGGACGGCAAGCTCCTACAATGAGCAGTTCTTC. This translates into CAIRGTASSYNEQFF. The chain is built from TRBV10-3 and TRBJ2-1; either TRBD1 or TRBD2 may supply D (5 bases each). Germline V gene lookup returns CDR1 ENHRY and CDR2 SYGVKD. Trimming took 6 bases from V and 0 from J, leaving 12 bases between them. The CDR3 totals 15 residues.

V and J are TRBV6-5 and TRBJ2-3; 13 positions agree with TRBD2. Germline V lookup: CDR1 MNHEY, CDR2 SVGAGI. With 4 bases clipped from V and 4 bases from J, the junction kept 2 bases outside the gene matches. CDR3 length: 15 amino acids. For the CDR3, the DNA is TGTGCCAGCAGTTCCGGACTAGCGGGAGCAGATACGCAGTATTTT. This codes for CASSSGLAGADTQYF.

The chain recombines TRBV29-1 with TRBJ2-5; a possible D gene is TRBD1 (6 bases). CDR1 is SQVTM, CDR2 ANQGSEA, per germline. The CDR3 consists of 12 residues. Trimming pared 6 bases from V and 5 bases from J, leaving 13 bases between. The CDR3 nucleotides are TGCAGCGTCCAAACAGGGCGGGAGACCCAGTACTTC. Translation gives CSVQTGRETQYF.

CDR3 nucleotides: TGTGCCAGCAGTTACGGGCTTGGAGGGGGGACTGAAGCTTTCTTT. Translation gives CASSYGLGGGTEAFF. The chain uses TRBV6-6 and TRBJ1-1, with D tentatively TRBD1 (6 bases). The CDR3 spans 15 residues. The V end lost 2 bases, the J end lost 5 bases, and 15 bases lay between the germline ends. Germline values: CDR1 MNHNY, CDR2 SVGAGI (reference sequence).

This chain uses TRBV19 with TRBJ1-2, with a weak D call TRBD1 (5 bases). Germline assignment: CDR1 LNHDA and CDR2 SQIVND (reference sequence). CDR3 length: 16 residues. V dropped 1 base and J dropped 4 bases, with 16 bases sitting between them. CDR3 loop: CASSIGSGAKGYGYTF. Written as DNA, the CDR3 is TGTGCCAGTAGTATAGGAAGTGGGGCGAAGGGCTATGGCTACACCTTC. Full variable domain (rest looked up from reference TRBV19 and TRBJ1-2): DGGITQSPKYLFRKEGQNVTLSCEQNLNHDAMYWYRQDPGQGLRLIYYSQIVNDFQKGDIAEGYSVSREKKESFPLTVTSAQKNPTAFYLCASSIGSGAKGYGYTFGSGTRLTVV.

The chain combines TRBV4-2 with TRBJ2-3; TRBD2 matches 8 bases. In germline, CDR1 is LGHNA, CDR2 YNFKEQ. V shed 0 bases, J shed 2 bases, and the junction held 4 bases outside the gene matches. The CDR3 is 16 residues long. The CDR3 nucleotides read TGTGCCAGCAGCCAAGACGTCGGGGGGGACACAGATACGCAGTATTTT. Translated: CASSQDVGGDTDTQYF.

This clone appeared once. The chain has TRBV25-1 and TRBJ1-3, with 9 bases identical to TRBD1. Germline trimming cut 7 bases from V and 3 bases from J; bases unmatched to any gene: 4. Per germline, CDR1 MGHDK and CDR2 SYGVNS. The CDR3 extends over 14 amino acids. DNA of the CDR3: TGTGCCAGCAAAGACAGGGGGGTTGGAAACACCATATATTTT. This translates into CASKDRGVGNTIYF.

The genes are TRBV5-4 and TRBJ1-2; TRBD1 agrees at 10 bases. The germline V gene has CDR1 SGHNT and CDR2 YYREEE (reference sequence). The CDR3 spans 16 residues. The V and J ends lost 4 bases and 4 bases, in that order; junction bases with no gene match: 10. The CDR3 loop reads CASSPGQGSRSYGYTF. As DNA, the CDR3 is TGTGCCAGCAGCCCGGGACAGGGGAGTAGGAGCTATGGCTACACCTTC.

The rearrangement joins TRBV6-5 to TRBJ2-3, with unresolved D. V was shortened by 5 bases and J by 1 base, with 13 bases between the two germline ends. Per the germline V gene, CDR1 is MNHEY and CDR2 is SVGAGI. The CDR3 is 15 amino acids. Here the CDR3 reads CASSQLGEGTDTQYF. The DNA of the CDR3 is TGTGCCAGCAGTCAACTTGGAGAGGGCACAGATACGCAGTATTTT.

J is TRBJ2-1 and V is TRBV7-9; TRBD2 matches 9 bases. V dropped 3 bases and J dropped 10; count of bases not matched to a gene: 7. The CDR3 extends over 14 amino acids. Germline V gene lookup returns CDR1 SEHNR and CDR2 FQNEAQ (reference sequence). In DNA, the CDR3 is TGTGCCAGCAGCTTGGGTCTAGCGGGATTCGAGCAGTTCTTC. Its protein is CASSLGLAGFEQFF.

This sequence joins TRBV10-1 and TRBJ2-7; tentative D call: TRBD1 (6 bases). Germline loops: CDR1 WNHNN, CDR2 SYGVQD (reference sequence). The CDR3 contains 14 residues. Between the trimmed V and J ends, which lost 3 bases and 3 bases, there was a span of 12 bases. CDR3 sequence: CASSDDRRSYEQYF. As DNA, the CDR3 is TGCGCCAGCAGTGATGACAGGCGAAGCTACGAGCAGTACTTC.

This rearrangement joins TRBV5-1 to TRBJ2-3, with TRBD2 matching 8 bases. Unmatched junction bases numbered 6, after V lost 2 bases and J lost 1 base. CDR3 length equals 16 residues. Germline CDR1 is SGHRS and CDR2 is YFSETQ. DNA of the CDR3: TGCGCCAGCAGCTTTACGGCGGGAGGAGGCACAGATACGCAGTATTTT. Its translation: CASSFTAGGGTDTQYF.

The chain combines TRBV7-2 with TRBJ1-2, with D perhaps TRBD1 (5 bases). Germline V CDR1 and CDR2: SGHTA, FQGNSA. The V gene lost 4 bases and the J gene lost 9 bases, with 12 bases spanning the gap. The CDR3 spans 12 residues. DNA for the CDR3: TGTGCCAGCAGCTGGGACCGTCGGAGCTACACCTTC. Its protein product is CASSWDRRSYTF.

The chain has TRBV10-1 and TRBJ2-4, with no clear D. The CDR3 runs to 13 residues. Germline V CDR1 and CDR2: WNHNN, SYGVQD (reference sequence). The V and J ends lost 4 bases and 5 bases respectively, with 9 bases between them. The CDR3 region has the DNA TGCGCCAGCAGTGTGGGTCAGGAAAACATTCAGTACTTC. Translation gives CASSVGQENIQYF.

The chain carries TRBV6-5 and TRBJ1-2, with TRBD1 identical over 7 bases. CDR1 and CDR2 from the germline V gene are MNHEY and SVGAGI. CDR3 length: 13 residues. With V trimmed by 5 bases and J by 4 bases, 4 bases remained unmatched. CDR3 region: CASSRDRVYGYTF. CDR3 nucleotide sequence: TGTGCCAGCAGTCGTGACAGGGTCTATGGCTACACCTTC.

The chain couples TRBV5-1 to TRBJ2-5; D possibly corresponds to TRBD1 (6 bases). CDR3 length: 14 amino acids. Germline assignment: CDR1 SGHRS and CDR2 YFSETQ. V lost 4 bases, J lost 5 bases, and 15 bases lay in between. The CDR3 coding sequence is TGCGCCAGCAGCCGGGACACAAGTGACGAGACCCAGTACTTC. Translating gives CASSRDTSDETQYF. Full variable domain (missing parts from reference TRBV5-1 and TRBJ2-5): KAGVTQTPRYLIKTRGQQVTLSCSPISGHRSVSWYQQTPGQGLQFLFEYFSETQRNKGNFPGRFSGRQFSNSRSEMNVSTLELGDSALYLCASSRDTSDETQYFGPGTRLLVL.

This chain joins TRBV7-2 and TRBJ2-4, with 9 bases lining up with TRBD1. V gave up 5 bases and J gave up 1 base; unmatched junction bases: 6. The CDR3 loop spans 16 amino acids. Per the germline V gene, CDR1 is SGHTA and CDR2 is FQGNSA. The CDR3 loop reads CASSPGQGMAKNIQYF. CDR3 bases: TGTGCCAGCAGCCCGGGACAGGGAATGGCCAAAAACATTCAGTACTTC. The whole variable domain, remainder taken from reference TRBV7-2 and TRBJ2-4, is GAGVSQSPSNKVTEKGKDVELRCDPISGHTALYWYRQSLGQGLEFLIYFQGNSAPDKSGLPSDRFSAERTGGSVSTLTIQRTQQEDSAVYLCASSPGQGMAKNIQYFGAGTRLSVL.

The rearrangement links TRBV7-2 to TRBJ1-5; D unclear. Germline-derived CDR1 and CDR2 are SGHTA and FQGNSA. The CDR3 length is 15 residues. V gave up 0 bases and J gave up 2 bases, with 8 bases separating them. The CDR3 DNA is TGTGCCAGCAGCTTAGCGGGAAAGGGCAATCAGCCCCAGCATTTT. It codes for CASSLAGKGNQPQHF.

This clone was counted at least ten times. J is TRBJ2-1 and V is TRBV7-3; 9 bases line up with TRBD2. The CDR3 sequence is 14 residues long. Per germline, CDR1 SGHTA and CDR2 FQGTGA. Losses at the gene ends were 7 bases for V and 8 bases for J; bases not matched to a gene: 9. CDR3 sequence reads: CASNPSGTSYEQFF. The CDR3 coding sequence is TGTGCCAGCAACCCTTCCGGGACTAGCTATGAGCAGTTCTTC.

The V call is TRBV6-1, the J call TRBJ2-5; tentative D call: TRBD2 (5 bases). This CDR3 is built from 15 residues. CDR1 is MNHNS, CDR2 SASEGT, per germline. V shed 5 bases and J shed 2 bases, with 15 bases lying between them. The CDR3 DNA sequence: TGTGCCAGCAGTCTAGGCGGGCCCCTACAAGAGACCCAGTACTTC. Residues: CASSLGGPLQETQYF.

This rearrangement joins TRBV5-8 to TRBJ1-5; 9 bases are a match to TRBD1. V gave up 5 bases and J gave up 5 bases; unmatched junction bases: 8. This CDR3 is built from 15 residues. From germline, CDR1 is SGHTS and CDR2 YDEGEE. The CDR3 coding sequence is TGTGCCAGCAGGCCCACCGGGACAGGGTATCAGCCCCAGCATTTT. As protein: CASRPTGTGYQPQHF.

The genes are TRBV6-5 and TRBJ1-6, with D tentatively TRBD1 (6 bases). Germline assignment: CDR1 MNHEY and CDR2 SVGAGI. This CDR3 is built from 15 residues. V lost 3 bases, J lost 6 bases, and 12 bases lay in between. The CDR3 sequence is CASSYRQGPNSPLHF. CDR3 in DNA: TGTGCCAGCAGTTATAGGCAGGGGCCTAATTCACCCCTCCACTTT.

The V call is TRBV2, the J call TRBJ2-7; D ambiguous. The CDR3 totals 15 residues. The germline V and J ends were trimmed by 4 bases and 0 bases, with 13 bases remaining between them. CDR1 and CDR2 from the germline V gene are SNHLY and FYNNEI. The CDR3 coding sequence is TGTGCCAGCAGTGTCCGGTCCGGAAGCTCCTACGAGCAGTACTTC. Translating gives CASSVRSGSSYEQYF. The whole variable domain, filled in from reference TRBV2 and TRBJ2-7, reads EPEVTQTPSHQVTQMGQEVILRCVPISNHLYFYWYRQILGQKVEFLVSFYNNEISEKSEIFDDQFSVERPDGSNFTLKIRSTKLEDSAMYFCASSVRSGSSYEQYFGPGTRLTVT.

The J gene is TRBJ2-2, the V gene TRBV27, with 12 bases aligning to TRBD1. The germline gives CDR1 MNHEY, CDR2 SMNVEV (reference sequence). The CDR3 length is 16 residues. V dropped 6 bases and J dropped 3; count of bases not matched to a gene: 5. The CDR3 nucleotides read TGTGCCAGCAGCAAGGGACAGGGGGCCGACACCGGGGAGCTGTTTTTT. Its protein product is CASSKGQGADTGELFF.

This clone was observed a few times. The chain has TRBV19 and TRBJ2-2; D gene uncertain. Trimming removed 6 bases from V and 5 bases from J, with 10 bases in between. The CDR3 consists of 13 residues. Germline V gives CDR1 LNHDA, CDR2 SQIVND (reference sequence). CDR3 nucleotide sequence: TGTGCCAGTAGCAGAACAGCGACCGGGGAGCTGTTTTTT. Translating gives CASSRTATGELFF.